The 13 T cell receptor beta chains given below trace back to one sample, sequenced in a study of shared clonotypes between healthy human individuals. Profiled with immunoSEQ multiplex PCR; TCRdb holds only in-frame clones, not every one. Of over a million clones in the sample, roughly 96% were seen once. Sequences were obtained from naive CD4+ T cells sorted from blood. The subset was: CD45RA+ positively selected. These receptors were taken from a young man in good health.

The chain carries TRBV27 and TRBJ1-5; a weak D match, TRBD1 (6 bases). V was cut by 7 bases and J by 2 bases, with 15 bases left in between. Looked up from germline, CDR1 is MNHEY and CDR2 is SMNVEV (reference sequence). The CDR3 has 15 residues. Here the CDR3 DNA reads TGTGCCAGCACCTCTCTACAGGGAGGCAATCAGCCCCAGCATTTT. This sequence encodes CASTSLQGGNQPQHF.

The rearrangement links TRBV7-8 to TRBJ1-5; 8 bases agree with TRBD1. J gave up 1 base and V 5 bases, and 7 bases lay outside the gene matches. Germline V gene lookup returns CDR1 SGHVS and CDR2 FQNEAQ. The CDR3 runs 16 residues. The CDR3 reads CASSVNRGGSNQPQHF. CDR3 sequence (DNA): TGTGCCAGCAGCGTCAACAGGGGGGGAAGCAATCAGCCCCAGCATTTT.

Points on this clone: This may be a read error: a much more frequent sequence differs by one nucleotide. Other DNA sequences from this sample encode an identical CDR3 as well. The chain is built from TRBV5-1 and TRBJ2-5, with unresolved D. Germline V gives CDR1 SGHRS, CDR2 YFSETQ. The germline V and J ends were trimmed by 5 bases and 2 bases, with 4 bases remaining between them. The CDR3 has 11 residues. CDR3 loop: CASSFQETQYF. The CDR3 DNA reads TGCGCCAGCAGTTTTCAAGAGACCCAGTACTTC.

The DNA for the CDR3 is TGTGCCAGCAGTTTATTGTCGGGGAACACTGAAGCTTTCTTT. Protein: CASSLLSGNTEAFF. V usage is TRBV28 and J usage is TRBJ1-1; D remains unclear. CDR3 size: 14 residues. Germline CDR1 MDHEN, CDR2 SYDVKM. V was shortened by 1 base and J by 1 base, with 7 bases between the two germline ends. Drawing the rest from reference TRBV28 and TRBJ1-1, the complete variable domain is DVKVTQSSRYLVKRTGEKVFLECVQDMDHENMFWYRQDPGLGLRLIYFSYDVKMKEKGDIPEGYSVSREKKERFSLILESASTNQTSMYLCASSLLSGNTEAFFGQGTRLTVV.

The V and J genes are TRBV7-2 and TRBJ2-5; 13 bases are shared with TRBD2. Germline CDR1 is SGHTA and CDR2 is FQGNSA. V was clipped by 5 bases and J by 4 bases; unmatched bases: 13. The CDR3 has 18 residues. The CDR3 DNA follows: TGTGCCAGCAGCATCGGGTCACTAGCGGGAGGGATGGGAGAGACCCAGTACTTC. It translates to CASSIGSLAGGMGETQYF.

This rearrangement joins TRBV7-6 to TRBJ1-1; D not certain. Deletions cut 3 bases from V and 2 bases from J, with 13 bases between. Germline V gene data show CDR1 as SGHVS and CDR2 as FNYEAQ. The CDR3 has 15 residues. Here the CDR3 DNA reads TGTGCCAGCAGCTTGGCGACCTGGCCAAACACTGAAGCTTTCTTT. Its protein product is CASSLATWPNTEAFF.

The J gene is TRBJ2-1, the V gene TRBV5-1; 7 nucleotides match TRBD2. The CDR3 runs 16 residues. CDR1 and CDR2 from the germline V gene are SGHRS and YFSETQ. The V gene end was trimmed by 9 bases and the J gene end by 8 bases; junction bases not matched to a gene: 20. As DNA, the CDR3 is TGCGCCACCAGGGTTGGGGCGGGAGCAGGTGGTGATGAGCAGTTCTTC. Encoded protein: CATRVGAGAGGDEQFF.

This clone showed up just once. The chain joins TRBV7-6 to TRBJ2-1; 10 nucleotides agree with TRBD2. Germline lookup yields CDR1 SGHVS and CDR2 FNYEAQ. Trimming took 5 bases from V and 4 from J; bases not matched to a gene: 20. This CDR3 region has 20 residues. CDR3 protein: CASSVLRPLLAGKVYNEQFF. CDR3 bases: TGTGCCAGCAGCGTATTAAGACCCTTACTAGCGGGAAAGGTTTACAATGAGCAGTTCTTC. Full variable domain (remainder filled in from reference TRBV7-6 and TRBJ2-1): GAGVSQSPRYKVTKRGQDVALRCDPISGHVSLYWYRQALGQGPEFLTYFNYEAQQDKSGLPNDRFSAERPEGSISTLTIQRTEQRDSAMYRCASSVLRPLLAGKVYNEQFFGPGTRLTVL.

The rearrangement links TRBV11-1 to TRBJ2-5; 9 nucleotides align to TRBD1. CDR1 and CDR2 from the germline V gene are SGHAT and FQDESV (reference sequence). The CDR3 has 16 amino acids. The J segment lost 2 bases and the V segment lost 5 bases, leaving 9 bases of the junction unmatched. The CDR3 DNA reads as TGTGCCAGCAGCCCGGACAGGGGCACATTACAAGAGACCCAGTACTTC. Protein product: CASSPDRGTLQETQYF.

The chain carries TRBV29-1 and TRBJ1-1; a possible D gene is TRBD1 (5 bases). Germline assignment: CDR1 SQVTM and CDR2 ANQGSEA. The CDR3 is 14 residues long. Trimming shortened V by 6 bases and J by 0 bases, and 14 bases separated the two germline ends. The CDR3: CSVEDKKMNTEAFF. The CDR3 region has the DNA TGCAGCGTAGAGGACAAGAAAATGAACACTGAAGCTTTCTTT.

The chain links TRBV6-5 to TRBJ1-2, with D maybe TRBD1 (5 bases). CDR3 length equals 15 residues. Trimming removed 0 bases at V and 8 bases at J, with 16 bases between. Per germline, CDR1 MNHEY and CDR2 SVGAGI. This CDR3 is CASSYSMGGAWGYTF. The CDR3 region has the DNA TGTGCCAGCAGTTACTCGATGGGCGGGGCCTGGGGCTACACCTTC.

This chain uses TRBV2 with TRBJ2-7, with no clear D. Germline-derived CDR1 and CDR2 are SNHLY and FYNNEI. With 5 bases removed from V and 3 bases from J, the gap between germline ends came to 5 bases. This CDR3 region has 11 residues. The CDR3 loop reads CASSPNYEQYF. Written as DNA, the CDR3 is TGTGCCAGCAGTCCGAACTACGAGCAGTACTTC.

This chain connects TRBV29-1 to TRBJ2-3; perhaps D is TRBD1 or TRBD2 (5 bases each). The V gene lost 6 bases and the J gene lost 6 bases, with 16 bases spanning the gap. The CDR3 covers 13 residues. Germline values: CDR1 SQVTM, CDR2 ANQGSEA. Here the CDR3 reads CSVTTGKGDTQYF. The CDR3 DNA sequence: TGCAGCGTCACAACCGGGAAGGGGGATACGCAGTATTTT.